Detailed here is one TCR beta chain. The sample belongs to a study of blood T cell repertoires in COVID-19. Germline lookup yields CDR1 MNHNS and CDR2 SASEGT. V lost 3 bases to trimming and J lost 8 bases, with 8 bases between them. This CDR3 region has 12 residues. The data were produced by immunoSEQ multiplex PCR, yet TCRdb's version contains in-frame clones alone and is incomplete. There are some 350,000 clones in the sample; more than 80% occur only once, and 0.95% to 1.1% lies in the top ten. Participants, roughly 18 to 90 years old, spanned 24 US areas. The material sequenced was PBMCs or T cells enriched from blood (not recorded which). The origin of this receptor is a man between 18 and 29 years old who had recovered from COVID-19. The chain employs TRBV6-1 and TRBJ1-5; D is uncertain. The CDR3 region has the DNA TGTGCCAGCAGTGATTTCCGGGAGCCCCAGCATTTT. This gives the protein CASSDFREPQHF.